These 15 T cell receptor beta chains were all obtained from the same sample, sequenced in a study of OX40 agonist ivuxolimab in advanced cancers. The repertoire was sequenced with immunoSEQ multiplex PCR; TCRdb's copy has only in-frame clones and lacks some. The data contain about 68,000 clones, around 84% of them seen just once; the ten biggest clones take up under 2%. This specimen consisted of CD4+ or CD8+ T cells sorted from blood, obtained in a trial of the OX40 agonist ivuxolimab. Receptors were obtained from an adult with an advanced solid tumor such as melanoma, head and neck, liver or kidney cancer.

The chain uses TRBV6-5 and TRBJ2-5; 10 positions match TRBD2. The CDR3 extends over 16 amino acids. Germline CDR1 MNHEY, CDR2 SVGAGI. V was pared by 0 bases and J by 2 bases, with 3 bases of the junction left unmatched. CDR3 sequence: CASSYSGLARQETQYF. The CDR3, as DNA: TGTGCCAGCAGTTACTCGGGACTAGCGAGACAAGAGACCCAGTACTTC.

The gene calls are TRBV11-3 and TRBJ2-1, with D possibly TRBD1 on 6 matching bases. This CDR3 has 16 amino acids. From germline, CDR1 is SGHNT and CDR2 YENEEA. Trimming pared 1 base from V and 1 base from J, leaving 11 bases between. The CDR3 sequence is CASSLVGGISYNEQFF. CDR3 bases: TGTGCCAGCAGCTTAGTTGGGGGCATTTCCTACAATGAGCAGTTCTTC.

The chain joins TRBV7-6 to TRBJ2-7, with TRBD2 matching over 15 bases. The DNA matches TRBJ2-5 better at its end, which makes the J call doubtful. CDR3 length: 17 residues. In germline, CDR1 is SGHVS, CDR2 FNYEAQ. Here the CDR3 reads CASSLGLAGGEGETQYF. The CDR3, as DNA: TGTGCCAGCAGCTTGGGACTAGCGGGAGGCGAGGGTGAGACCCAGTACTTC.

This rearrangement joins TRBV25-1 to TRBJ2-1; 13 bases line up with TRBD2. After removal of 6 bases from V and 8 bases from J, the junction contained 10 bases not matched to a gene. Germline V gene lookup returns CDR1 MGHDK and CDR2 SYGVNS. CDR3 length equals 16 residues. Here the CDR3 DNA reads TGTGCCAGCAGGCCCACTAGCGGGAGGGCCGGGGATGAGCAGTTCTTC. This translates into CASRPTSGRAGDEQFF.

This clone was detected only a few times. The V call is TRBV11-3, the J call TRBJ2-5; perhaps TRBD2 as D (6 bases). The CDR3 is 15 residues long. V dropped 1 base and J dropped 5 bases, with 14 bases sitting between them. CDR1 and CDR2 (germline): SGHNT, YENEEA. CDR3 sequence: CASSLGLDARETQYF. DNA of the CDR3: TGTGCCAGCAGCTTAGGACTAGATGCAAGGGAGACCCAGTACTTC.

There are a few counts of this clone. The chain links TRBV4-1 to TRBJ2-2; 8 bases agree with TRBD2. Trimming at V came to 3 bases and at J to 4 bases, leaving 10 bases not matched to a gene. CDR1 and CDR2 (germline): MGHRA, YSYEKL. CDR3 size: 17 residues. The chain's CDR3 is CASSHRDGLAFTGELFF. CDR3 nucleotide sequence: TGCGCCAGCAGCCACCGAGACGGACTAGCCTTCACCGGGGAGCTGTTTTTT.

The V gene is TRBV11-3, the J gene TRBJ2-5, with D possibly matching TRBD2 (6 bases). From germline, CDR1 is SGHNT and CDR2 YENEEA. The CDR3 is 15 amino acids. V was cut by 6 bases and J by 1 base, with 15 bases left in between. CDR3 in amino acids: CASSLGAGTQETQYF. CDR3 nucleotide sequence: TGTGCCAGCAGTCTTGGAGCGGGCACCCAAGAGACCCAGTACTTC.

The chain employs TRBV7-2 and TRBJ2-3; D is uncertain. The V end lost 5 bases, the J end lost 6 bases, and 9 bases lay between the germline ends. Germline V gene sequence: CDR1 SGHTA, CDR2 FQGNSA. CDR3 length: 12 residues. The CDR3 DNA reads as TGTGCCAGCAGCCCCCAAAAGGATACGCAGTATTTT. It codes for CASSPQKDTQYF.

CDR3: CVLTRLAGGPIGKFF. In DNA form, the CDR3 reads TGTGTCCTGACCAGACTAGCGGGAGGGCCGATTGGAAAGTTCTTC. The chain recombines TRBV19 with TRBJ2-1; 14 bases are shared with TRBD2. CDR3 length: 15 amino acids. Germline CDR1 is LNHDA and CDR2 is SQIVND (reference sequence).

This rearrangement joins TRBV19 to TRBJ1-3; D is uncertain. This CDR3 is built from 17 residues. Per the germline V gene, CDR1 is LNHDA and CDR2 is SQIVND (reference sequence). V was trimmed by 5 bases and J by 1 base, leaving 18 bases between them. DNA for the CDR3: TGTGCCAGTAGTCTCCATAAAGTTCGACATTCTGGAAACACCATATATTTT. Amino acid sequence: CASSLHKVRHSGNTIYF. Combining the CDR3 with reference TRBV19 and TRBJ1-3 gives the whole variable domain DGGITQSPKYLFRKEGQNVTLSCEQNLNHDAMYWYRQDPGQGLRLIYYSQIVNDFQKGDIAEGYSVSREKKESFPLTVTSAQKNPTAFYLCASSLHKVRHSGNTIYFGEGSWLTVV.

This chain connects TRBV6-6 to TRBJ2-5; D unresolved. This CDR3 has 11 residues. The V end lost 2 bases, the J end lost 5 bases, and 3 bases lay between the germline ends. Germline V gives CDR1 MNHNY, CDR2 SVGAGI (reference sequence). CDR3: CASSYLETQYF. CDR3 in DNA: TGTGCCAGCAGTTACCTGGAGACCCAGTACTTC.

This rearrangement joins TRBV6-5 to TRBJ2-7; D is perhaps TRBD1 (5 bases). Trimming took 4 bases from V and 2 from J, leaving 12 bases between them. This CDR3 spans 14 amino acids. The V gene's germline CDR1 is MNHEY and CDR2 SVGAGI. CDR3 bases: TGTGCCAGCAGTTCCCAACAGGCGCCCTACGAGCAGTACTTC. It translates to CASSSQQAPYEQYF.

The V and J genes are TRBV18 and TRBJ1-1; D is possibly TRBD1 (5 bases). CDR1 and CDR2 (germline): KGHSH, LQKENI. The CDR3 totals 13 residues. V was pared by 3 bases and J by 9 bases, with 14 bases between. This CDR3 reads CASSPGAGDQAFF. The CDR3 region has the DNA TGTGCCAGCTCACCCGGCGCGGGGGATCAAGCTTTCTTT.

V is TRBV15 and J is TRBJ2-2; the D is unclear. The CDR3 sequence is 14 residues long. V was clipped by 7 bases and J by 3 bases, with 12 bases between them. From germline, CDR1 is LNHNV and CDR2 YYDKDF (reference sequence). In DNA, the CDR3 is TGTGCCACCACCCGCCAACAATACACCGGGGAGCTGTTTTTT. This codes for CATTRQQYTGELFF. Using reference TRBV15 and TRBJ2-2 for the parts outside the CDR3, the full variable domain is DAMVIQNPRYQVTQFGKPVTLSCSQTLNHNVMYWYQQKSSQAPKLLFHYYDKDFNNEADTPDNFQSRRPNTSFCFLDIRSPGLGDTAMYLCATTRQQYTGELFFGEGSRLTVL.

This clone was seen a handful of times. The chain uses TRBV5-6 and TRBJ2-7; tentative D call: TRBD1 (5 bases). The CDR3 consists of 12 residues. Germline V gene data show CDR1 as SGHDT and CDR2 as YYEEEE. Trimming took 0 bases from V and 6 from J, leaving 7 bases between them. The CDR3 DNA sequence: TGTGCCAGCAGCTTGGGCCAGGGCGAGCAGTACTTC. This sequence encodes CASSLGQGEQYF.